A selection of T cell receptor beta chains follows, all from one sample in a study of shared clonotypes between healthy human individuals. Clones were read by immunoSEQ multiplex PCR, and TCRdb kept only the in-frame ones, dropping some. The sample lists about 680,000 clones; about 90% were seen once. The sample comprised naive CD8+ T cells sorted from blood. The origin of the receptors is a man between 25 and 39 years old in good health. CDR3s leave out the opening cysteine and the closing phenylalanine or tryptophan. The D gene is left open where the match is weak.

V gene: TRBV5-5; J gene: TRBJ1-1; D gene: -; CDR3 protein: ASSLVGPVEAF
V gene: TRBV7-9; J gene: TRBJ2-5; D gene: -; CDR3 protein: ASSLRKQGAFQTQY
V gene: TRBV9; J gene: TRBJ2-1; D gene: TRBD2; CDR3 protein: ASSPILAGGGEPNEQF
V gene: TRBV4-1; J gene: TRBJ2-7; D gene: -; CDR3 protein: ASSQVDNSYEQY
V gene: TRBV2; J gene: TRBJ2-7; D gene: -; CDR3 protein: ASSETGNGYEQY
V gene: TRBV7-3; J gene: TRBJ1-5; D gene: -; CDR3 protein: ASSLSSNQPQH
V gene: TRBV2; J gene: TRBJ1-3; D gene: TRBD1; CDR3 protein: ASKTGESGNTIY
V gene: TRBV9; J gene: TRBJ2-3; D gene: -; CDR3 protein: ASSVERVTDTQY
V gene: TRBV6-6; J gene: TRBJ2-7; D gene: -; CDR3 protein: ASSYSSVDEQY
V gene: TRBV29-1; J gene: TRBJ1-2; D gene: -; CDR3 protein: SVEDRFYGYT
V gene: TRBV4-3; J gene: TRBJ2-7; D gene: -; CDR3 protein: ASSPDRSSYEQY
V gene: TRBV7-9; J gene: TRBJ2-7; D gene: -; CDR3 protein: ASSEETYEQY
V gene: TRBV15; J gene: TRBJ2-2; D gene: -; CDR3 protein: ATSRDILGELF
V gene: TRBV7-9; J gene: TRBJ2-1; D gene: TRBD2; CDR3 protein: ASSLDEGGVSYNEQF
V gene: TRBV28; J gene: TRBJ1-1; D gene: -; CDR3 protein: ASKSAGRTEAF
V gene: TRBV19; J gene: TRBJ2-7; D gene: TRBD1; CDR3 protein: ASSAGTGAYEQY
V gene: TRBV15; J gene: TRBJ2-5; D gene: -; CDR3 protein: ATSSRKWETQY
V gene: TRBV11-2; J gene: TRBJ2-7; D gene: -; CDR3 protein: ASSFPDYEQY
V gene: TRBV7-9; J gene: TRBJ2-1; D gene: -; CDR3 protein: ASSQGTPPRDEQF
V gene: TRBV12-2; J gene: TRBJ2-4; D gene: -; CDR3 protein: ASRLHPMDGPQVKNIQY
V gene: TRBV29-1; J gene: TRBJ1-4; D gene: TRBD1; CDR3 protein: SVEWTGYEKLF
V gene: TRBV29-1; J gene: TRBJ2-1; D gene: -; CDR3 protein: SVDRQGPYNEQF
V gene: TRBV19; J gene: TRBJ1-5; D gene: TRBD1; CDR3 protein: ASNPVQGAGNQPQH
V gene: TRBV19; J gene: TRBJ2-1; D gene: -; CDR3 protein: ASSIRLVLDEQF
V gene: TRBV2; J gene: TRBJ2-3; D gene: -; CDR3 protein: ATYEGESTDTQY
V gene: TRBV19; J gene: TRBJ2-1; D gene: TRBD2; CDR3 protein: ASSIASGTVNEQF
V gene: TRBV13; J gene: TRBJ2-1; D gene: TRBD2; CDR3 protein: ASSLLSGRHNEQF
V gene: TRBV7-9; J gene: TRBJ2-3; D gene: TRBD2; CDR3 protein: ASSLIGTRGEDTQY
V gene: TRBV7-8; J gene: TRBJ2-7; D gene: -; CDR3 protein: ASSTGQYEQY
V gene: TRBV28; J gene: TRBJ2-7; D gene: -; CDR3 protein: ASSTLKPQGAYEQY
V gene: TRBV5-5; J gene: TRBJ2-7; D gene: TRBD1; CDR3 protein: ASSPGQGGDEQY
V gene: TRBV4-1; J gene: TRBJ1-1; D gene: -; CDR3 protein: ASTRGPGANTEAF
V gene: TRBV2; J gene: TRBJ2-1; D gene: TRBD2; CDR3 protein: ASSEGTSGTGNEQF
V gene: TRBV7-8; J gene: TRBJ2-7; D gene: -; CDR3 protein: ASSLMLGGYEQY
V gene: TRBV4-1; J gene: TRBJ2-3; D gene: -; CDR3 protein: ASSLAWGTDTQY
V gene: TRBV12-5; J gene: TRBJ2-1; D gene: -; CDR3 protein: ASGLIDPHEQF
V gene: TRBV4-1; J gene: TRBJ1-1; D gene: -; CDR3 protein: ASSPYAGGSEAF
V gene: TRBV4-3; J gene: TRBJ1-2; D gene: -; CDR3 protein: ASSQVGEGDGYT
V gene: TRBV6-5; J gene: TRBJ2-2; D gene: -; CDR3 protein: ASSYVNTGELF
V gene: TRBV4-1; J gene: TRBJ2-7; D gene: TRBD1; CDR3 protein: ASSQLPGTVYEQY
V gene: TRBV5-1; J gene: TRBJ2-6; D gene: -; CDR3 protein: ASFEGSGANVLT
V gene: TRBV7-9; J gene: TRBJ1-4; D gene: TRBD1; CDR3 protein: ASSLATGGEKLF
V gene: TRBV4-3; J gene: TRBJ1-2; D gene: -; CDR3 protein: ASSPGTRYGYT
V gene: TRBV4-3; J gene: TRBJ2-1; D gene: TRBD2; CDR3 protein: ASSHNAGGPGSYNEQF
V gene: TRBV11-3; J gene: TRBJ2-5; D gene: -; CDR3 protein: ASSPRGQETQY
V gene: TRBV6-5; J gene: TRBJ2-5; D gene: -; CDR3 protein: ASSHRFGLKETQY
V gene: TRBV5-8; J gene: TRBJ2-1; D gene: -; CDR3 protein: ASSSQLAVLDEQF
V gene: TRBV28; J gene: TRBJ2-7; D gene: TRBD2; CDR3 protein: ASSPTSGEQY
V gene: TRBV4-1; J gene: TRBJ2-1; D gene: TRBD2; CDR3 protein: ASSQDLGGTLYNEQF
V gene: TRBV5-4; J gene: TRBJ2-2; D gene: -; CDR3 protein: ASSLGTNTGELF
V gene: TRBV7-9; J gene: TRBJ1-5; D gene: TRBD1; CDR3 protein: ASSMGGQGSLGNQPQH
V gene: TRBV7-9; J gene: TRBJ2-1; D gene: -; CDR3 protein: ASSPGQRQSYNEQF
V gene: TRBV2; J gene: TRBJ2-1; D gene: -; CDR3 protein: ASSDDMSSYNEQF
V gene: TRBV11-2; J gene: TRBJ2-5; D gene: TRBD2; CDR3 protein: ASSPGDSGTGETQY
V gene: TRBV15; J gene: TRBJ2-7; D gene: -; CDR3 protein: ATSRDLVLVRDHSYEQY
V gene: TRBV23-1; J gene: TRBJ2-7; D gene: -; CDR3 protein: ASSQQKKNYEQY
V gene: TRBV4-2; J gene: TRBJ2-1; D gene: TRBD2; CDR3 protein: ASSQVVGTSEFNEQF
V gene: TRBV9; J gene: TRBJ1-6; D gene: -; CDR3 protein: ASSVEGSSYNSPLH